Listed here are 20 T cell receptor beta chains from one sample, sequenced in a study of blood T cell repertoires in COVID-19 (dated by TCRdb to the early 2020s). Library prep was done by the immunoSEQ multiplex PCR assay. TCRdb obtained this table from immuneACCESS and retained in-frame rearrangements with V and J assigned. These tables miss some clones; where compared with another copy, unresolved V genes account for less than half of the shortfall, and the remainder is unexplained. The sample records over 120,000 clones, more than 75% of which are singletons. The ten largest clones represent over 9% of the sample. The sequencing sample was made of PBMCs or T cells enriched from blood (not recorded which). Every receptor here comes from a man aged 60 to 75 who had recovered from COVID-19.

The chain is built from TRBV11-2 and TRBJ1-1; D is perhaps TRBD1 (5 bases). From germline, CDR1 is SGHAT and CDR2 FQNNGV. This CDR3 spans 13 amino acids. The V end was cut by 1 base, the J end by 7 bases, with 10 bases between. CDR3 region: CASSLGTGVEAFF. The DNA for the CDR3 is TGTGCCAGCAGCTTAGGAACGGGGGTTGAAGCTTTCTTT.

The chain uses TRBV18 and TRBJ1-2; TRBD1 aligns across 9 bases. The length of the CDR3 is 15 residues. Trimming cost V 5 bases and J 6 bases; bases outside gene matches: 10. CDR1 is KGHSH and CDR2 is LQKENI in the germline V gene. DNA of the CDR3: TGTGCCAGCTCAAGAAGGCTGGACAGGGGAGATGGCTACACCTTC. Protein: CASSRRLDRGDGYTF.

This chain connects TRBV28 to TRBJ1-5; D is possibly TRBD1 (6 bases). V was trimmed by 4 bases and J by 0 bases, leaving 7 bases between them. CDR1 and CDR2 (germline): MDHEN, SYDVKM. This CDR3 has 14 amino acids. CDR3 region: CASSWDISNQPQHF. In DNA form, the CDR3 reads TGTGCCAGCAGTTGGGACATTAGCAATCAGCCCCAGCATTTT.

CDR3 in amino acids: CASSAFLQGTQYF. The DNA of the CDR3 is TGTGCCAGCAGCGCATTTCTTCAGGGTACGCAGTATTTT. V gene TRBV9 combines with J gene TRBJ2-3; TRBD1 is a possible D gene (5 bases). This CDR3 comprises 13 residues. CDR1 SGDLS and CDR2 YYNGEE come from the germline V gene. V dropped 3 bases and J dropped 8 bases, with 13 bases sitting between them.

V gene TRBV30 combines with J gene TRBJ2-7; 12 nucleotides line up with TRBD1. The CDR3 spans 15 residues. From germline, CDR1 is GTSNPN and CDR2 SVGIG (reference sequence). J gave up 7 bases and V 0 bases, and 7 bases lay outside the gene matches. The CDR3 region has the DNA TGTGCCTGGAGTGTGCCGGGACAGGGGGCTCGGGAGCAGTACTTC. Protein product: CAWSVPGQGAREQYF.

This chain joins TRBV7-3 and TRBJ2-2, with D perhaps matching TRBD2 (5 bases). V dropped 5 bases and J dropped 1 base, with 8 bases sitting between them. From germline, CDR1 is SGHTA and CDR2 FQGTGA. The length of the CDR3 is 14 residues. The CDR3 reads CASSPGLNTGELFF. The CDR3 nucleotides read TGTGCCAGCAGCCCCGGACTGAACACCGGGGAGCTGTTTTTT. The entire variable domain, with the rest obtained from reference TRBV7-3 and TRBJ2-2, is as follows: GAGVSQTPSNKVTEKGKYVELRCDPISGHTALYWYRQSLGQGPEFLIYFQGTGAADDSGLPNDRFFAVRPEGSVSTLKIQRTERGDSAVYLCASSPGLNTGELFFGEGSRLTVL.

The V and J genes are TRBV29-1 and TRBJ2-7, with 9 bases aligning to TRBD2. The germline V gene encodes CDR1 SQVTM and CDR2 ANQGSEA. J gave up 4 bases and V 6 bases, and 13 bases lay outside the gene matches. This CDR3 comprises 15 residues. In DNA, the CDR3 is TGCAGCGTAGGATATAAAGCGGGAGGCTTATACGAGCAGTACTTC. Amino acids: CSVGYKAGGLYEQYF.

This clone was seen only once. The chain couples TRBV5-4 to TRBJ2-1, with a weak D call TRBD1 (6 bases). Trimming took off 5 bases at V and 5 bases at J, with 14 bases between the two ends. The CDR3 totals 14 residues. Germline V CDR1 and CDR2: SGHNT, YYREEE (reference sequence). CDR3 sequence: CASSLQGRDNEQFF. CDR3 DNA: TGTGCCAGCAGTTTACAGGGAAGAGACAATGAGCAGTTCTTC.

J is TRBJ2-7 and V is TRBV18; D is ambiguous. The CDR3 has 13 residues. V was cut by 3 bases and J by 7 bases, with 13 bases left in between. Germline loops: CDR1 KGHSH, CDR2 LQKENI. In nucleotides, the CDR3 is TGTGCCAGCTCACCGGTCGAGGTCGTGGAGCAGTACTTC. Its protein is CASSPVEVVEQYF. The whole variable domain, remainder taken from reference TRBV18 and TRBJ2-7, is NAGVMQNPRHLVRRRGQEARLRCSPMKGHSHVYWYRQLPEEGLKFMVYLQKENIIDESGMPKERFSAEFPKEGPSILRIQQVVRGDSAAYFCASSPVEVVEQYFGPGTRLTVT.

The chain links TRBV27 to TRBJ2-3; 7 positions agree with TRBD2. The CDR3 loop spans 14 amino acids. The V segment lost 4 bases and the J segment 2 bases; nucleotides outside the gene matches: 3. Germline lookup yields CDR1 MNHEY and CDR2 SMNVEV (reference sequence). DNA of the CDR3: TGTGCCAGCAGTTCCGGGGGGTTCACAGATACGCAGTATTTT. Its protein is CASSSGGFTDTQYF.

The chain joins TRBV28 to TRBJ2-1; 9 bases align to TRBD2. This CDR3 spans 15 amino acids. Germline assignment: CDR1 MDHEN and CDR2 SYDVKM. Trimming removed 2 bases from V and 2 bases from J; junction bases left unmatched: 1. The CDR3 DNA sequence: TGTGCCAGCAGTTTAGGCGGGGGGGCCTACAATGAGCAGTTCTTC. This gives the protein CASSLGGGAYNEQFF.

DNA for the CDR3: TGCAGCGTTGACGCAGGGTCTTTCTTT. Its translation: CSVDAGSFF. V gene TRBV29-1 combines with J gene TRBJ1-1; tentatively, D is TRBD1 (5 bases). Trimming stripped 3 bases from V and 12 bases from J, with 8 bases between. The CDR3 length is 9 residues. CDR1 is SQVTM and CDR2 is ANQGSEA in the germline V gene.

The genes are TRBV6-2 or TRBV6-3 and TRBJ2-1; no firm D call. V gave up 4 bases and J gave up 0 bases, with 10 bases separating them. Germline V lookup: CDR1 MNHEY, CDR2 SVGEGT. This CDR3 region has 15 residues. CDR3 nucleotide sequence: TGTGCCAGCAGTTCCTACTTGAGCTCCTACAATGAGCAGTTCTTC. Its translation is CASSSYLSSYNEQFF.

The gene calls are TRBV4-1 and TRBJ2-2; 10 nucleotides agree with TRBD1. The CDR3 runs to 17 residues. After removal of 2 bases from V and 4 bases from J, the junction contained 7 bases not matched to a gene. In germline, CDR1 is MGHRA, CDR2 YSYEKL. For the CDR3, the DNA is TGCGCCAGCAGCCAACGCGGGACAGGGGCTGGCACCGGGGAGCTGTTTTTT. This codes for CASSQRGTGAGTGELFF.

The chain employs TRBV19 and TRBJ2-7; 8 bases are shared with TRBD1. The CDR3 has 13 amino acids. The germline V gene has CDR1 LNHDA and CDR2 SQIVND (reference sequence). V shed 5 bases and J 9 bases; nucleotides not matched to a gene: 9. The CDR3 region is CASSLLRGLGQYF. In DNA form, the CDR3 reads TGTGCCAGTAGTCTCCTCAGGGGGCTTGGGCAGTACTTC. The full variable domain, in which reference TRBV19 and TRBJ2-7 provide the parts outside the CDR3, is DGGITQSPKYLFRKEGQNVTLSCEQNLNHDAMYWYRQDPGQGLRLIYYSQIVNDFQKGDIAEGYSVSREKKESFPLTVTSAQKNPTAFYLCASSLLRGLGQYFGPGTRLTVT.

This chain connects TRBV5-4 to TRBJ2-1; a possible D gene is TRBD2 (6 bases). Per the germline V gene, CDR1 is SGHNT and CDR2 is YYREEE (reference sequence). With 4 bases removed from V and 0 bases from J, the gap between germline ends came to 14 bases. The CDR3 consists of 16 residues. The CDR3 nucleotides are TGTGCCAGCAGCGAGGGACTCTCCAGCTCCTACAATGAGCAGTTCTTC. It yields the protein CASSEGLSSSYNEQFF.

The V call is TRBV10-2, the J call TRBJ1-3; 9 nucleotides match TRBD1. Germline values: CDR1 WSHSY, CDR2 SAAADI. The CDR3 spans 16 residues. J was trimmed by 2 bases and V by 5 bases; bases with no gene match: 7. The CDR3 loop reads CASSLNRDRAGNTIYF. The DNA for the CDR3 is TGCGCCAGCAGTCTGAACCGGGACAGGGCTGGAAACACCATATATTTT.

This clone is a singleton in its sample. The chain carries TRBV24-1 and TRBJ1-5; TRBD1 matches 10 bases. This CDR3 spans 13 amino acids. The V gene's germline CDR1 is KGHDR and CDR2 SFDVKD. V lost 8 bases to trimming and J lost 7 bases; unmatched junction nucleotides: 4. The CDR3 DNA follows: TGTGCCACCACTCCGGGACAGGGGCAGCCCCAGCATTTT. It specifies CATTPGQGQPQHF.

The V and J genes are TRBV7-9 and TRBJ1-1; a possible D gene is TRBD1 (5 bases). CDR3 length: 14 amino acids. V gave up 5 bases and J gave up 3 bases, with 13 bases separating them. Germline V gene sequence: CDR1 SEHNR, CDR2 FQNEAQ (reference sequence). The CDR3 region has the DNA TGTGCCAGCAGCCGCCTGGGGGGGTACACTGAAGCTTTCTTT. It codes for CASSRLGGYTEAFF. The full variable domain, its missing parts supplied by reference TRBV7-9 and TRBJ1-1, is DTGVSQNPRHKITKRGQNVTFRCDPISEHNRLYWYRQTLGQGPEFLTYFQNEAQLEKSRLLSDRFSAERPKGSFSTLEIQRTEQGDSAMYLCASSRLGGYTEAFFGQGTRLTVV.

The genes are TRBV28 and TRBJ1-3, with D hard to call. CDR3 size: 16 residues. The V end was cut by 4 bases, the J end by 2 bases, with 15 bases between. Germline V lookup: CDR1 MDHEN, CDR2 SYDVKM. The chain's CDR3 is CASSYPGELAGNTIYF. CDR3 DNA sequence: TGTGCCAGCAGTTATCCAGGTGAACTAGCTGGAAACACCATATATTTT. The full variable domain, completed using reference TRBV28 and TRBJ1-3, is DVKVTQSSRYLVKRTGEKVFLECVQDMDHENMFWYRQDPGLGLRLIYFSYDVKMKEKGDIPEGYSVSREKKERFSLILESASTNQTSMYLCASSYPGELAGNTIYFGEGSWLTVV.